Following are 30 T cell receptor beta chains from one sample sequenced in a study of T cells in Graves' hyperthyroidism and ophthalmopathy. Amplified TCR beta CDR3 regions derived from RNA transcripts. The primer set for the first-round RT-PCR of the TCR CDR3 was HTBI. One entry per CDR3 protein, called by TCRdb with MiXCR from the multiplex PCR reads. The profile covers roughly 570,000 distinct CDR3 sequences, with about 45% appearing a single time and around 8% taken by the ten largest. Sequencing used peripheral blood or thyroid tissue (not recorded which). These receptors came from a woman aged 18-29 years with Graves' hyperthyroidism.

The rearrangement joins TRBV10-3 to TRBJ2-5; D call uncertain. Germline CDR1 is ENHRY and CDR2 is SYGVKD. The ends were cut back, 2 bases at V and 5 bases at J, with 9 bases in the middle. The CDR3 is 13 residues long. The DNA for the CDR3 is TGTGCCATCAGTGAGGACGAGAATGAGACCCAGTACTTC. As protein: CAISEDENETQYF.

Ten or more counts support this clonotype. The chain has TRBV20-1 and TRBJ2-7; 13 nucleotides line up with TRBD2. J lost 3 bases, V lost 5 bases, and 10 bases had no gene match. Per germline, CDR1 DFQATT and CDR2 SNEGSKA (reference sequence). There are 16 residues in the CDR3. The chain's CDR3 is CSAQTSGRYGRYEQYF. The CDR3, as DNA: TGCAGTGCTCAGACTAGCGGGAGGTACGGGCGCTACGAGCAGTACTTC.

This clonotype was picked up one time. The chain is built from TRBV6-5 and TRBJ1-3; D not resolved. The germline V gene encodes CDR1 MNHEY and CDR2 SVGAGI. CDR3 length equals 15 residues. Between the trimmed V and J ends, which lost 8 bases and 1 base, there was a span of 15 bases. The CDR3 sequence: CASARSFPSGNTIYF. CDR3 coding DNA: TGTGCCAGCGCTCGCTCCTTCCCTTCTGGAAACACCATATATTTT.

This chain connects TRBV11-2 to TRBJ1-5; D gene uncertain. The CDR3 covers 15 residues. Trimming left V 3 bases short and J 11 bases short, with 20 bases between. Germline V gene data show CDR1 as SGHAT and CDR2 as FQNNGV. For the CDR3, the DNA is TGTGCCAGCAGCTTGTCACTAGCGGGAGTAGAGACCCAGCATTTT. Translated: CASSLSLAGVETQHF. The variable domain in full, completed from reference TRBV11-2 and TRBJ1-5, reads EAGVAQSPRYKIIEKRQSVAFWCNPISGHATLYWYQQILGQGPKLLIQFQNNGVVDDSQLPKDRFSAERLKGVDSTLKIQPAKLEDSAVYLCASSLSLAGVETQHFGDGTRLSIL.

The table lists this clonotype with many counts. V gene TRBV7-2 combines with J gene TRBJ2-5, with TRBD2 matching 9 bases. The CDR3 covers 16 residues. The germline gives CDR1 SGHTA, CDR2 FQGNSA. Trimming cost V 5 bases and J 11 bases; bases outside gene matches: 18. In DNA, the CDR3 is TGTGCCAGCAGCCCGAGAGTGGGTAGCGGGGGTTCAAATCAGTACTTC. Encoded protein: CASSPRVGSGGSNQYF.

The gene calls are TRBV7-2 and TRBJ2-5; 8 bases agree with TRBD1. Trimming removed 1 base from V and 5 bases from J; junction bases left unmatched: 9. The CDR3 runs to 16 residues. Germline CDR1 reads SGHTA; CDR2 reads FQGNSA. The DNA of the CDR3 is TGTGCCAGCAGCTTAGAGGTATCGGCAGGGGGCGAGACCCAGTACTTC. As protein: CASSLEVSAGGETQYF.

This clonotype was found many times. J is TRBJ1-5 and V is TRBV7-9; D is undetermined. Germline V gene lookup returns CDR1 SEHNR and CDR2 FQNEAQ (reference sequence). V shed 2 bases and J shed 7 bases, with 12 bases lying between them. The CDR3 loop spans 14 amino acids. DNA of the CDR3: TGTGCCAGCAGCTTATGGGGATCTGGACAGCCCCAGCATTTT. This gives the protein CASSLWGSGQPQHF.

The chain uses TRBV20-1 and TRBJ2-7, with a tentative D call TRBD2 (6 bases). Trimming cost V 0 bases and J 6 bases, with 12 bases left between them. Germline V gene lookup returns CDR1 DFQATT and CDR2 SNEGSKA (reference sequence). This CDR3 is 13 amino acids long. The CDR3 spells CSARDGLASEQYF. DNA for the CDR3: TGCAGTGCTAGAGATGGCCTAGCGAGCGAGCAGTACTTC.

V usage is TRBV20-1 and J usage is TRBJ2-7, with 11 positions matching TRBD2. CDR1 is DFQATT and CDR2 is SNEGSKA in the germline V gene (reference sequence). V was clipped by 2 bases and J by 7 bases; unmatched bases: 13. The CDR3 has 16 residues. The CDR3 nucleotides read TGCAGTGCTAGAAATAGCGGGAGGGTGCCCAACAATGAGCAGTACTTC. It codes for CSARNSGRVPNNEQYF.

This clonotype was picked up a small number of times. V gene TRBV13 combines with J gene TRBJ2-7; D perhaps matches TRBD2 (6 bases). This CDR3 comprises 15 residues. Trimming took 5 bases from V and 2 from J, leaving 16 bases between them. The germline V gene encodes CDR1 PRHDT and CDR2 FYEKMQ (reference sequence). CDR3 nucleotides: TGTGCCAGCAGCCCCCGCGGGACCCCTCCCTACGAGCAGTACTTC. Translating it yields CASSPRGTPPYEQYF.

This rearrangement joins TRBV2 to TRBJ1-5, with TRBD1 as a possible D gene (5 bases). This CDR3 region has 12 residues. Germline V gene sequence: CDR1 SNHLY, CDR2 FYNNEI. V lost 7 bases to trimming and J lost 14 bases, with 18 bases between them. The CDR3 protein is CASTEGTGYEHF. Here the CDR3 DNA reads TGTGCCAGCACCGAGGGGACGGGCTACGAGCATTTT.

This clonotype was recorded at least ten times. This chain links TRBV7-9 with TRBJ1-3; D is possibly TRBD1 (5 bases). V was cut by 5 bases and J by 0 bases, with 11 bases left in between. Germline CDR1 is SEHNR and CDR2 is FQNEAQ (reference sequence). This CDR3 contains 15 residues. CDR3 region: CASSRDSPSGNTIYF. In DNA form, the CDR3 reads TGTGCCAGCAGCCGCGACAGCCCCTCTGGAAACACCATATATTTT.

This clonotype was picked up many times. V gene TRBV29-1 combines with J gene TRBJ2-3, with a weak D call TRBD1 (5 bases). Trimming pared 3 bases from V and 2 bases from J, leaving 6 bases between. This CDR3 spans 12 amino acids. The germline gives CDR1 SQVTM, CDR2 ANQGSEA. CDR3 residues: CSVDRVTDTQYF. CDR3 in DNA: TGCAGCGTTGACAGGGTCACAGATACGCAGTATTTT.

This clonotype was detected ten times or more. This chain links TRBV6-2 or TRBV6-3 with TRBJ1-5; D gene ambiguous. Germline CDR1 is MNHEY and CDR2 is SVGEGT. CDR3 length equals 14 residues. Between the trimmed V and J ends, which lost 2 bases and 6 bases, there was a span of 11 bases. CDR3 protein: CASSYMEGAQPQHF. The DNA of the CDR3 is TGTGCCAGCAGTTACATGGAGGGTGCTCAGCCCCAGCATTTT.

In its sample, this clonotype was seen many times. V is TRBV19 and J is TRBJ1-2; 7 bases align to TRBD1. Trimming cost V 5 bases and J 4 bases; bases outside gene matches: 10. The CDR3 loop spans 15 amino acids. In germline, CDR1 is LNHDA, CDR2 SQIVND (reference sequence). The CDR3 spells CASSFLGQRTYGYTF. The CDR3 DNA is TGTGCCAGTAGTTTCTTGGGACAGCGAACCTATGGCTACACCTTC. The whole variable domain, filled in from reference TRBV19 and TRBJ1-2, reads DGGITQSPKYLFRKEGQNVTLSCEQNLNHDAMYWYRQDPGQGLRLIYYSQIVNDFQKGDIAEGYSVSREKKESFPLTVTSAQKNPTAFYLCASSFLGQRTYGYTFGSGTRLTVV.

In this sample, this clonotype turned up a few times. This rearrangement joins TRBV12-3 or TRBV12-4 to TRBJ2-3, with TRBD2 matching over 11 bases. The CDR3 sequence is 19 residues long. The ends lost 6 bases at V and 1 base at J; junction bases unmatched: 15. The CDR3 is CASSSGLAERGLGTDTQYF. The CDR3, as DNA: TGTGCCAGCAGCTCGGGACTAGCGGAGAGGGGGCTCGGCACAGATACGCAGTATTTT.

This clonotype was recorded many times. This chain uses TRBV19 with TRBJ1-1, with D perhaps matching TRBD1 (5 bases). Trimming stripped 5 bases from V and 6 bases from J, with 19 bases between. The CDR3 has 15 residues. Germline lookup yields CDR1 LNHDA and CDR2 SQIVND (reference sequence). As DNA, the CDR3 is TGTGCCAGTAGTTATAGCGACAGACTGAAGGCTGAAGCTTTCTTT. Translating it yields CASSYSDRLKAEAFF.

This chain connects TRBV15 to TRBJ2-3; D remains unclear. Looked up from germline, CDR1 is LNHNV and CDR2 is YYDKDF (reference sequence). Trimming pared 3 bases from V and 5 bases from J, leaving 9 bases between. CDR3 length: 13 amino acids. The DNA for the CDR3 is TGTGCCACCAGCAGGGAGCGACTAGATACGCAGTATTTT. This sequence encodes CATSRERLDTQYF. Full variable domain (missing parts from reference TRBV15 and TRBJ2-3): DAMVIQNPRYQVTQFGKPVTLSCSQTLNHNVMYWYQQKSSQAPKLLFHYYDKDFNNEADTPDNFQSRRPNTSFCFLDIRSPGLGDTAMYLCATSRERLDTQYFGPGTRLTVL.

This clonotype appeared many times. The chain couples TRBV3-1 to TRBJ1-6; D is uncertain. CDR3 length: 15 amino acids. Germline CDR1 and CDR2: LGHDT and YNNKEL (reference sequence). V was cut by 5 bases and J by 6 bases, with 14 bases left in between. DNA of the CDR3: TGTGCCAGCAGCTATGCCCGGGGAATTAATTCACCCCTCCACTTT. The encoded protein is CASSYARGINSPLHF.

This sequence joins TRBV3-1 and TRBJ2-7; D possibly corresponds to TRBD2 (5 bases). Germline V gives CDR1 LGHDT, CDR2 YNNKEL (reference sequence). This CDR3 contains 14 residues. V was cut by 0 bases and J by 2 bases, with 8 bases left in between. The CDR3 sequence: CASSQDGGTYEQYF. For the CDR3, the DNA is TGTGCCAGCAGCCAAGATGGAGGAACCTACGAGCAGTACTTC.

This clonotype was seen at least ten times. The J gene is TRBJ1-2, the V gene TRBV12-3 or TRBV12-4; D gene uncertain. The V gene lost 5 bases and the J gene lost 1 base, with 14 bases spanning the gap. There are 15 residues in the CDR3. In nucleotides, the CDR3 is TGTGCCAGCAGTGTCTCGGACTGGATTAACTATGGCTACACCTTC. As protein: CASSVSDWINYGYTF.

This clonotype was detected many times. The genes are TRBV12-3 or TRBV12-4 and TRBJ1-5; a weak D match, TRBD1 (6 bases). V gave up 5 bases and J gave up 7 bases, with 15 bases separating them. The CDR3 extends over 14 amino acids. Written as DNA, the CDR3 is TGTGCCAGCAGTCCCCGACAGGTTGCCCAGCCCCAGCATTTT. It codes for CASSPRQVAQPQHF.

This clonotype appeared many times. The chain carries TRBV20-1 and TRBJ2-5; D tentatively reads TRBD1 or TRBD2 (5 bases each). The CDR3 length is 14 residues. V was shortened by 2 bases and J by 0 bases, with 10 bases between the two germline ends. Looked up from germline, CDR1 is DFQATT and CDR2 is SNEGSKA (reference sequence). CDR3 in DNA: TGCAGTGCTAGAACCGGGACGAACCAAGAGACCCAGTACTTC. Protein product: CSARTGTNQETQYF.

V and J are TRBV2 and TRBJ1-2; D unresolved. Trimming left V 6 bases short and J 4 bases short, with 39 bases between. Germline lookup yields CDR1 SNHLY and CDR2 FYNNEI. The CDR3 is 22 residues long. CDR3 nucleotides: TGTGCCAGCAGCCAAACTAGCGGGAGGGCCTCAGCCACGAGGCTCCTTATCTATGGCTACACCTTC. Its protein product is CASSQTSGRASATRLLIYGYTF.

V usage is TRBV15 and J usage is TRBJ2-3; 14 bases map to TRBD2. This CDR3 contains 16 residues. J lost 4 bases, V lost 3 bases, and 3 bases had no gene match. The germline CDR1 and CDR2 sequences are LNHNV and YYDKDF (reference sequence). The CDR3 sequence is CATSRTSGRAADTQYF. CDR3 nucleotides: TGTGCCACCAGCAGGACTAGCGGGAGGGCCGCAGATACGCAGTATTTT.

This clonotype was detected many times. This chain links TRBV5-1 with TRBJ2-7, with 9 positions matching TRBD2. J gave up 0 bases and V 3 bases, and 4 bases lay outside the gene matches. The CDR3 sequence is 15 residues long. The germline CDR1 and CDR2 sequences are SGHRS and YFSETQ. CDR3 sequence reads: CASSSGTSLSYEQYF. The CDR3 DNA reads as TGCGCCAGCAGCTCCGGGACTAGCCTCTCCTACGAGCAGTACTTC.

The V and J genes are TRBV10-3 and TRBJ1-2, with 9 bases identical to TRBD1. The CDR3 has 13 amino acids. V shed 10 bases and J 12 bases; nucleotides not matched to a gene: 15. Germline V gene sequence: CDR1 ENHRY, CDR2 SYGVKD. The DNA of the CDR3 is TGTGCCACCTGGGGGGGACAGGGCTACGGCCACACCTTC. Its protein is CATWGGQGYGHTF.

This clonotype was found many times. V is TRBV29-1 and J is TRBJ1-1; tentatively, D is TRBD1 (6 bases). This CDR3 has 13 residues. CDR1 is SQVTM and CDR2 is ANQGSEA in the germline V gene. V dropped 3 bases and J dropped 6 bases, with 14 bases sitting between them. Here the CDR3 reads CSVDPGVLPEAFF. The CDR3 nucleotides read TGCAGCGTTGACCCAGGGGTCTTGCCTGAAGCTTTCTTT.

The chain links TRBV7-2 to TRBJ1-4, with 7 bases that match TRBD1. The V gene's germline CDR1 is SGHTA and CDR2 FQGNSA. The CDR3 sequence is 14 residues long. V trimming: 1 base; J trimming: 7 bases; junction bases outside the gene matches: 3. Here the CDR3 reads CASSLVSGGEKLFF. CDR3 coding DNA: TGTGCCAGCAGCTTAGTTTCAGGGGGTGAAAAACTGTTTTTT. The variable domain in full, completed from reference TRBV7-2 and TRBJ1-4, reads GAGVSQSPSNKVTEKGKDVELRCDPISGHTALYWYRQSLGQGLEFLIYFQGNSAPDKSGLPSDRFSAERTGGSVSTLTIQRTQQEDSAVYLCASSLVSGGEKLFFGSGTQLSVL.

Turning to this clonotype: One base away lies a much larger clone, so this may be a sequencing read error. The rearrangement uses TRBV10-3 and TRBJ2-6; 11 nucleotides line up with TRBD1. CDR1 is ENHRY and CDR2 is SYGVKD in the germline V gene. Losses at the gene ends were 6 bases for V and 1 base for J; bases not matched to a gene: 5. This CDR3 region has 17 residues. CDR3 coding DNA: TGTGCCATCAGCCCCCGGGACAGGGGGTCTGGGGCCAACGTCCTGACTTTC. Translated, it gives CAISPRDRGSGANVLTF.